The present entry profiles one T cell receptor beta chain with its context. This sample was taken from a study of technical replicates of blood from a handful of donors. The junction had 16 bases not matched to a gene; V was cut back by 5 bases and J by 7 bases. From germline, CDR1 is MNHEY and CDR2 SMNVEV (reference sequence). CDR3 size: 16 residues. The assay was immunoSEQ multiplex PCR, and TCRdb's table has in-frame clones only and misses some. Of approximately 73,000 clones in the sample, around 92% were seen once. V usage is TRBV27 and J usage is TRBJ1-2, with 7 bases identical to TRBD1. Sequenced sample: T cells isolated from PBMCs. The TCR sequence derives from a human donor in good health. CDR3 in amino acids: CASSLNTGAAGPGYTF. CDR3 nucleotide sequence: TGTGCCAGCAGTCTCAATACAGGGGCCGCGGGGCCTGGCTACACCTTC.